The present TCR beta chain was sequenced within a study of T cells in Graves' hyperthyroidism and ophthalmopathy. CDR1 is DFQATT and CDR2 is SNEGSKA in the germline V gene (reference sequence). The CDR3 consists of 15 residues. V lost 2 bases and J lost 1; bases outside the gene matches: 3. Authors of the study amplified TCR beta CDR3 regions from RNA transcripts. The HTBI set primed first-round TCR CDR3 RT-PCR. A single record per CDR3 protein comes from TCRdb applying MiXCR to the multiplex PCR reads. The table shows about 360,000 distinct CDR3 sequences, with about 13% occurring only once. Many counts were recorded for this clonotype. In patients aged 18 to 65, hyperthyroidism was newly diagnosed, with duration under 2 months.

The sequence was obtained from a young woman with Graves' hyperthyroidism. The chain uses TRBV20-1 and TRBJ2-1; 9 positions agree with TRBD2. The sample taken for sequencing was blood. CDR3 amino acids: CSARFSGRSYNEQFF. The CDR3 DNA is TGCAGTGCTAGATTCAGCGGGAGGTCCTACAATGAGCAGTTCTTC.